The 11 T cell receptor beta chains presented below share a single source sample, sequenced in a study of neurological immune-mediated disorders. TCRdb fed the 5' RACE reads into MiXCR, producing one record per CDR3 protein. The data show about 50,000 distinct CDR3 sequences, with less than 12% seen just once and 1.5% to 2% held by the top ten. Time point here: longitudinal time-point 1 (baseline). The source material was PBMCs. These receptors came from a woman aged 40-49 years in good health.

On this clonotype: An end of the junction does not agree with germline; a read error may underlie this. The chain combines TRBV5-6 with TRBJ1-2; D gene ambiguous. The germline gives CDR1 SGHDT, CDR2 YYEEEE. The CDR3 has 18 amino acids. The CDR3 here is CTSSLFSPTGIPNYGYTF. The CDR3, as DNA: TGTACCAGCAGCTTGTTCTCTCCGACGGGGATACCTAACTATGGCTACACCTTC.

This clonotype has a count of ten or more. CDR3 coding DNA: TGTGCCAGCAACGGGAACTCCTACGAGCAGTACTTC. This codes for CASNGNSYEQYF. This sequence joins TRBV25-1 and TRBJ2-7; a weak D match, TRBD2 (5 bases). Germline CDR1 MGHDK, CDR2 SYGVNS. The V end was cut by 7 bases, the J end by 0 bases, with 7 bases between. The length of the CDR3 is 12 residues.

There are many counts of this clonotype. V gene TRBV3-1 combines with J gene TRBJ1-2; D ambiguous. Trimming pared 3 bases from V and 8 bases from J, leaving 13 bases between. CDR3 length equals 13 residues. Per the germline V gene, CDR1 is LGHDT and CDR2 is YNNKEL (reference sequence). The CDR3 sequence is CASSQKDSGGYTF. DNA for the CDR3: TGTGCCAGCAGCCAGAAGGACTCTGGCGGCTACACCTTC.

This clonotype was observed at least ten times. The rearrangement links TRBV12-3 or TRBV12-4 to TRBJ1-1; possibly TRBD1 for D (6 bases). V lost 8 bases and J lost 0, with 13 bases in between. The CDR3 is 14 residues long. This chain's CDR3 is CASRGAYMNTEAFF. Here the CDR3 DNA reads TGTGCCAGCCGGGGGGCCTATATGAACACTGAAGCTTTCTTT.

This clonotype was detected many times. Written as DNA, the CDR3 is TGTGCCAGCTCATCCTCGGAGGCGCGGGACACTGAAGCTTTCTTT. Translation gives CASSSSEARDTEAFF. The rearrangement links TRBV18 to TRBJ1-1; no reliable D call. The CDR3 covers 15 residues. Germline lookup yields CDR1 KGHSH and CDR2 LQKENI. V lost 5 bases and J 3 bases, leaving 16 bases between the germline ends.

This clonotype appeared a few times. This chain joins TRBV20-1 and TRBJ1-5; D is ambiguous. V lost 1 base, J lost 9 bases, and 13 bases lay in between. The length of the CDR3 is 13 residues. Per germline, CDR1 DFQATT and CDR2 SNEGSKA (reference sequence). CDR3 sequence reads: CSARGIEDRPQHF. The CDR3 DNA sequence: TGCAGTGCTAGAGGGATTGAGGATCGGCCCCAGCATTTT.

This clonotype was picked up many times. In DNA form, the CDR3 reads TGCGCCACTGGACCGGGGGGGCCCAGCAATGAGCAGTTCTTC. This gives the protein CATGPGGPSNEQFF. The chain uses TRBV5-1 and TRBJ2-1, with TRBD2 matching 8 bases. Germline CDR1 SGHRS, CDR2 YFSETQ. CDR3 length: 14 residues. V was pared by 9 bases and J by 6 bases, with 11 bases of the junction left unmatched.

This clonotype was recorded many times. The V and J genes are TRBV20-1 and TRBJ2-1; TRBD2 matches 7 bases. Germline CDR1 and CDR2: DFQATT and SNEGSKA (reference sequence). V lost 1 base, J lost 2 bases, and 5 bases stayed unmatched. The CDR3 loop spans 15 amino acids. CDR3 amino acids: CSARAPGGAYNEQFF. As DNA, the CDR3 is TGCAGTGCTAGAGCCCCTGGGGGGGCCTACAATGAGCAGTTCTTC.

This clonotype was found many times. The gene calls are TRBV9 and TRBJ2-7, with D possibly being TRBD1 (6 bases). The CDR3 spans 12 residues. CDR1 and CDR2 (germline): SGDLS, YYNGEE. Trimming stripped 2 bases from V and 7 bases from J, with 10 bases between. The CDR3 DNA follows: TGTGCCAGCAGCGTCACAGGGAAAGAGCAGTACTTC. Translating it yields CASSVTGKEQYF.

This clonotype was seen at least ten times. The V gene is TRBV20-1, the J gene TRBJ1-2, with 9 positions matching TRBD1. The CDR3 is 13 amino acids. J gave up 4 bases and V 6 bases, and 6 bases lay outside the gene matches. From germline, CDR1 is DFQATT and CDR2 SNEGSKA (reference sequence). Here the CDR3 reads CSASPGQGYGYTF. CDR3 coding DNA: TGCAGTGCGAGCCCGGGACAGGGCTATGGCTACACCTTC.

This clonotype was observed many times. This chain joins TRBV10-3 and TRBJ2-3; TRBD2 matches at 8 bases. In germline, CDR1 is ENHRY, CDR2 SYGVKD. V shed 6 bases, J shed 2 bases, and the junction held 16 bases outside the gene matches. The CDR3 extends over 18 amino acids. As DNA, the CDR3 is TGTGCCATCAGCGCCTCTGGCGGGGGGCTCCCGACCACAGATACGCAGTATTTT. Translating it yields CAISASGGGLPTTDTQYF.